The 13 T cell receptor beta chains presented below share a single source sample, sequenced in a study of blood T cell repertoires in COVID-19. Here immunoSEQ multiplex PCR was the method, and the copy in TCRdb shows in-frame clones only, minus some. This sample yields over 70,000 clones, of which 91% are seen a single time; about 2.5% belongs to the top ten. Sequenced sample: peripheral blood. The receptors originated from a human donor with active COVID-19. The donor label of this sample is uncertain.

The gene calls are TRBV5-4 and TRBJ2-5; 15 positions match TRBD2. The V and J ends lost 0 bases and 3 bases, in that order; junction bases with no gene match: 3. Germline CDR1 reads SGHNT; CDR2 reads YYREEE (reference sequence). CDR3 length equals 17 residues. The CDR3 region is CASSLGRTSGGEETQYF. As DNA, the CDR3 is TGTGCCAGCAGCTTGGGCAGGACTAGCGGGGGGGAAGAGACCCAGTACTTC. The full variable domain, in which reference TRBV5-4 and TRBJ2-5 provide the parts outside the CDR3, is ETGVTQSPTHLIKTRGQQVTLRCSSQSGHNTVSWYQQALGQGPQFIFQYYREEENGRGNFPPRFSGLQFPNYSSELNVNALELDDSALYLCASSLGRTSGGEETQYFGPGTRLLVL.

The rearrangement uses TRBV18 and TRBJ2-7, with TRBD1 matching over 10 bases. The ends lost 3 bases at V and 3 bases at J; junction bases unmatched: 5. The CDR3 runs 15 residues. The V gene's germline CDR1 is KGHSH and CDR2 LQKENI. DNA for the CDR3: TGTGCCAGCTCACCGAAGGGGACAGGGGTCTACGAGCAGTACTTC. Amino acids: CASSPKGTGVYEQYF.

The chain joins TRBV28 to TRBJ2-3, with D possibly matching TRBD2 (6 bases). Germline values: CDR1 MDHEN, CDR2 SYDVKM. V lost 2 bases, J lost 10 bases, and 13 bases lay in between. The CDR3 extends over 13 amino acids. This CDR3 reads CASSLPGGSAQYF. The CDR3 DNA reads TGTGCCAGCAGTTTACCCGGGGGTAGTGCGCAGTATTTT.

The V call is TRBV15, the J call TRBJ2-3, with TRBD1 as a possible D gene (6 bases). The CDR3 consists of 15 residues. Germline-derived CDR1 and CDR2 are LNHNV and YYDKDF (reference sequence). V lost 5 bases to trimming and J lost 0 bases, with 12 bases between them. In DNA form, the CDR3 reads TGTGCCACCAGCCACAGGACAGCGAGCACAGATACGCAGTATTTT. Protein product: CATSHRTASTDTQYF. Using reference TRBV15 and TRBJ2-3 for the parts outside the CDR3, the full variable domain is DAMVIQNPRYQVTQFGKPVTLSCSQTLNHNVMYWYQQKSSQAPKLLFHYYDKDFNNEADTPDNFQSRRPNTSFCFLDIRSPGLGDTAMYLCATSHRTASTDTQYFGPGTRLTVL.

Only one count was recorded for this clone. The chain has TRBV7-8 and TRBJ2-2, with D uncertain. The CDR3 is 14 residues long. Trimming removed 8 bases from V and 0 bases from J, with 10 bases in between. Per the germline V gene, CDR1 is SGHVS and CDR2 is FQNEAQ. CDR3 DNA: TGTGCCAGCCGGTCGTCGACGAACACCGGGGAGCTGTTTTTT. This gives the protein CASRSSTNTGELFF.

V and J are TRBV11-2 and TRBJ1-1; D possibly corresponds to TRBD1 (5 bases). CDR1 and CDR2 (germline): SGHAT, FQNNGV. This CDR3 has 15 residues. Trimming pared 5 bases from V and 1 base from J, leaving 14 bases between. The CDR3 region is CASSVTSGGNTEAFF. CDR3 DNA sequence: TGTGCCAGCAGCGTAACCTCCGGGGGGAACACTGAAGCTTTCTTT.

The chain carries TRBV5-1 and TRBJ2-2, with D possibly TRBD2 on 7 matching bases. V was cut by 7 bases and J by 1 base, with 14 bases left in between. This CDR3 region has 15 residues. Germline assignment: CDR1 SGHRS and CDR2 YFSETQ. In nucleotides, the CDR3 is TGCGCCAGCCGATCGGGGGGCGAGAACACCGGGGAGCTGTTTTTT. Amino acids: CASRSGGENTGELFF.

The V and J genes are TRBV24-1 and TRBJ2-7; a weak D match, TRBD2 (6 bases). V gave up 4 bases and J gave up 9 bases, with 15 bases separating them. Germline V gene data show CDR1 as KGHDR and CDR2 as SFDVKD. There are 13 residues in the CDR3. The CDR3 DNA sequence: TGTGCCACCAGTGACCCTTCGCGGGGTCGGCAGTACTTC. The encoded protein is CATSDPSRGRQYF.

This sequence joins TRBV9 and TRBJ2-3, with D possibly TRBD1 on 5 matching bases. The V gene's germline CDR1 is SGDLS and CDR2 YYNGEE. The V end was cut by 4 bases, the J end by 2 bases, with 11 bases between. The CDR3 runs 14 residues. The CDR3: CASSPMTVTDTQYF. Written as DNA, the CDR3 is TGTGCCAGCAGCCCGATGACAGTCACAGATACGCAGTATTTT. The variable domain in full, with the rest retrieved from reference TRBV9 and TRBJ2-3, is DSGVTQTPKHLITATGQRVTLRCSPRSGDLSVYWYQQSLDQGLQFLIQYYNGEERAKGNILERFSAQQFPDLHSELNLSSLELGDSALYFCASSPMTVTDTQYFGPGTRLTVL.

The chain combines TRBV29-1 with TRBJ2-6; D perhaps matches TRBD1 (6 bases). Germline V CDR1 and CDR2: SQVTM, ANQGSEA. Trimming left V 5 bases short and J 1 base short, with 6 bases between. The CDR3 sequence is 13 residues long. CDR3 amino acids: CSVTGSGANVLTF. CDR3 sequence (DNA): TGCAGCGTTACAGGGTCTGGGGCCAACGTCCTGACTTTC.

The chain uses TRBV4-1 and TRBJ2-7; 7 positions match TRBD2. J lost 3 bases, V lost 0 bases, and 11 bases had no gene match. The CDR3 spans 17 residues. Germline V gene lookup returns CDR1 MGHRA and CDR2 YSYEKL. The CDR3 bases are TGCGCCAGCAGCCAAGATCATGCAACGGGGGGTCGCTACGAGCAGTACTTC. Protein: CASSQDHATGGRYEQYF.

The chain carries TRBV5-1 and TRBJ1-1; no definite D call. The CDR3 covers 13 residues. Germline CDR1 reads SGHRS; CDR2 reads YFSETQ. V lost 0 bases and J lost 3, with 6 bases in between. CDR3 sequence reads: CASSLVGDTEAFF. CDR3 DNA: TGCGCCAGCAGCTTGGTCGGAGACACTGAAGCTTTCTTT.

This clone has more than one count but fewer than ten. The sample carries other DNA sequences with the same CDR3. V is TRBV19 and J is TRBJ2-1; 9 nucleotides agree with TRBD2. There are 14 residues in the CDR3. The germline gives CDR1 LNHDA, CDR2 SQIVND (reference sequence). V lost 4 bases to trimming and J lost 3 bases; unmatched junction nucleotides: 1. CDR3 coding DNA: TGTGCCAGTAGTAGCGGGGGGGACTACAATGAGCAGTTCTTC. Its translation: CASSSGGDYNEQFF.